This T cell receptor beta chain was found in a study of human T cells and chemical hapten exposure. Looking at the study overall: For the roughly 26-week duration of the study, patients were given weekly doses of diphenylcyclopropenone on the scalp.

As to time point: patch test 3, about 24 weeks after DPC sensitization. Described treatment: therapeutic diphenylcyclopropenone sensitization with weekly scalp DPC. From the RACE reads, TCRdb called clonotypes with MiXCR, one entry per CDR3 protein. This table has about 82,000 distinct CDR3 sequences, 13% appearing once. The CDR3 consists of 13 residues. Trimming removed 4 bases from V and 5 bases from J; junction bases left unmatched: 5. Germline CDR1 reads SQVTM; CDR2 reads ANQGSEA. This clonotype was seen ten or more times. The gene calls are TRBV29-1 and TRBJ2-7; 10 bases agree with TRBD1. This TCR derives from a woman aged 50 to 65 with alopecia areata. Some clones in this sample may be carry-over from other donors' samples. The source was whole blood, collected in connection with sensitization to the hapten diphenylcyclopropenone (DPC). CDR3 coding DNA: TGCAGCGTTGCCGGGACAGGGGTTCACGAGCAGTACTTC. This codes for CSVAGTGVHEQYF.